This T cell receptor beta chain emerged from a study of tumor-infiltrating lymphocytes in primary liver carcinoma. The researchers produced TCR beta cDNA from around 500 ng total RNA with a constant-region primer. Three rounds of nested multiplex PCR with slightly modified ARM-PCR produced TCR beta libraries. TRBV1-TRBV30 forward primers and a C-beta reverse primer were used in the first two PCR rounds, which each ran for approximately 11 cycles. Each CDR3 protein gets one entry after TCRdb re-called the multiplex PCR reads with MiXCR. The repertoire holds about 44,000 distinct CDR3 sequences, with roughly 77% as singletons. Study-wide results and limits: Tumors had a top-250-clone fraction that was significantly higher than blood (p = 0.039).

Germline lookup yields CDR1 MGHRA and CDR2 YSYEKL. The CDR3 contains 17 residues. Unsorted bulk tissue of about 20-31 mg yielded co-extracted RNA and DNA. A note on this clonotype: Its antigen is unidentified. The germline gene is not matched at one end of the junction; a read error may be the cause.

The source of this sequence is a middle-aged man with primary liver carcinoma and hepatitis B virus infection. This chain links TRBV4-1 with TRBJ2-6; perhaps TRBD1 as D (5 bases). Sequencing input: liver tumor tissue from sampling region 3. Subset specified: tumor region T3, left-lateral pole. CDR3 sequence (DNA): TGCGCCAGCAGCCAGCTACAAGAGGCTACTGGGGCCGACGTCTTGACTTTC. Amino acids: CASSQLQEATGADVLTF.